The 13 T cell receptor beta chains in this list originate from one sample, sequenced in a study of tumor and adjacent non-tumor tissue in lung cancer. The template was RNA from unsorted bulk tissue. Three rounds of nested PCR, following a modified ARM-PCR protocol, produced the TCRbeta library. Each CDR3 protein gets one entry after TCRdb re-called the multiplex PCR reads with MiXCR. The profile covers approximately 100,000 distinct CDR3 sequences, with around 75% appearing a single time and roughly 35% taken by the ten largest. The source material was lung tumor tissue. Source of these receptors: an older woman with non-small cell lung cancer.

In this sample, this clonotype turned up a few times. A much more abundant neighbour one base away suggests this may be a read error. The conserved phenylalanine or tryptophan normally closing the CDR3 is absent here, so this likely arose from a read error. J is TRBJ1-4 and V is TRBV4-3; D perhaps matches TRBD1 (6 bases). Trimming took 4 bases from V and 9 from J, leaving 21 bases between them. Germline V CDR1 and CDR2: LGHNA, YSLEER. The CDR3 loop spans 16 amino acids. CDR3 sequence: CASSPDMSGDTKKLFS. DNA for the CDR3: TGCGCCAGCAGCCCAGATATGTCAGGGGATACGAAAAAACTGTTTTCT.

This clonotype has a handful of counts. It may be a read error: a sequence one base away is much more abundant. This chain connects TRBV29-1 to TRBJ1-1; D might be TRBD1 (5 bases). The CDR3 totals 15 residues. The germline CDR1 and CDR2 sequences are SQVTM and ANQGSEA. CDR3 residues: CRVAREQRQNTEAFF. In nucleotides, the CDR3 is TGCAGAGTTGCCAGGGAACAGAGACAGAACACTGAAGCTTTCTTT.

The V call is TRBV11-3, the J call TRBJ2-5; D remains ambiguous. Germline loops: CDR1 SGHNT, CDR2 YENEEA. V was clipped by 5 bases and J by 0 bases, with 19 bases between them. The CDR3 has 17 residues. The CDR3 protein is CASSTKGGEVHQETQYF. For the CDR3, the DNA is TGTGCCAGCAGCACCAAAGGTGGAGAGGTTCACCAAGAGACCCAGTACTTC.

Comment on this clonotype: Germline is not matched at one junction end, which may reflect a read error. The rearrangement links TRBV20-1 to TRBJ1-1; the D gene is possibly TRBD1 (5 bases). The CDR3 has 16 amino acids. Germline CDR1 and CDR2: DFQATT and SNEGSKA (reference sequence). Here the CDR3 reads CSSRRQRSPMNTEAFF. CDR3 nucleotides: TGCAGTTCTAGAAGACAGCGTTCTCCGATGAACACTGAAGCTTTCTTT.

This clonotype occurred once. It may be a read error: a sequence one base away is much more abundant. Here the CDR3 DNA reads TGCGCCAGCAGCCCCCGAGCAGGAGACCTTTATAATTCACCCCTCCACTTT. Its translation: CASSPRAGDLYNSPLHF. This chain uses TRBV4-1 with TRBJ1-6; D gene uncertain. From germline, CDR1 is MGHRA and CDR2 YSYEKL. CDR3 size: 17 residues. V lost 4 bases, J lost 4 bases, and 17 bases lay in between.

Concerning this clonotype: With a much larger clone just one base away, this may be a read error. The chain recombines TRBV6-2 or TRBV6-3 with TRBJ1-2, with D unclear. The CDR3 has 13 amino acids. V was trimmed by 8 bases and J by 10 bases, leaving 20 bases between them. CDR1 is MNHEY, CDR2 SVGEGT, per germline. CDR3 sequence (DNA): TGTGCCAGCGGAGAATTGGGGTATGGTGACTACACCTTC. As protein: CASGELGYGDYTF.

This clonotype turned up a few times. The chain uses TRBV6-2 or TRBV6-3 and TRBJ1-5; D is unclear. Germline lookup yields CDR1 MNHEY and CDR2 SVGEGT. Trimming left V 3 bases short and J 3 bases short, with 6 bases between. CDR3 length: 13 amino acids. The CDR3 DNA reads TGTGCCAGCAGTTATAGGGACAATCAGCCCCAGCATTTT. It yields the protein CASSYRDNQPQHF.

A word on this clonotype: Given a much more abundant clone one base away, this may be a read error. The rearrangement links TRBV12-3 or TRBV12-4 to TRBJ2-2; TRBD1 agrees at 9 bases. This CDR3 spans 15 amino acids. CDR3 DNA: TGTGCCAGCAGCCAAACAGGGGGCGTCGGCGGGGTGCTGTTTTTT. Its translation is CASSQTGGVGGVLFF.

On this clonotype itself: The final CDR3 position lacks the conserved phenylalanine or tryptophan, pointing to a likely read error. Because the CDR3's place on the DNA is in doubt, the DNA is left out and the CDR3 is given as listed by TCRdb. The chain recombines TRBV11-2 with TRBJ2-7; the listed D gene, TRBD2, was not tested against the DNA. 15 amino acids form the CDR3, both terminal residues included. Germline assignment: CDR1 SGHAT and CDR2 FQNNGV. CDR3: CVSSYGTSGSYDQYL.

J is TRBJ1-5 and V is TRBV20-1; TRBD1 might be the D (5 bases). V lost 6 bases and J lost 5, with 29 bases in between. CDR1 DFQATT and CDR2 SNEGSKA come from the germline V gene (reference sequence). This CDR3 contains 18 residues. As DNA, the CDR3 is TGCAGTGCCCTGGTTGAGGGCAGGGCTCTAACTCGAGATCAGCCCCAGCATTTT. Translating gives CSALVEGRALTRDQPQHF.

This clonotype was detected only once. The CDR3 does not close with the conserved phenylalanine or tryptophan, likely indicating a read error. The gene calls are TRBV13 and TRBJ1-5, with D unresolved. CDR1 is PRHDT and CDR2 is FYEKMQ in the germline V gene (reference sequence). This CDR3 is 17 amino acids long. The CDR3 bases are TGTGCCATCAGCTCATCGGATGCGGGGAGGAACAATCAGCCCCAGCATTCT. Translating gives CAISSSDAGRNNQPQHS.

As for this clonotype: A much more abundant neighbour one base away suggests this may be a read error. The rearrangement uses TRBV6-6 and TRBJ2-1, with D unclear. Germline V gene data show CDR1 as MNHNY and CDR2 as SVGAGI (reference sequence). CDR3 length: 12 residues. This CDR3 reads CVSSYSSNEQFF. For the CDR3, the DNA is TGTGTCAGCAGTTACTCAAGCAATGAGCAGTTCTTC.

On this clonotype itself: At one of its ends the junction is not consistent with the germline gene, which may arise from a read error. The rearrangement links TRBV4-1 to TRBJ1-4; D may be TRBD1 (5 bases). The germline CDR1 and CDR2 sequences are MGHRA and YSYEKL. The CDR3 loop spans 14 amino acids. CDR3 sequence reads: CAGSQGRGGEKLFF. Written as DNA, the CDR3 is TGCGCCGGCAGCCAAGGTCGGGGGGGTGAAAAACTGTTTTTT.